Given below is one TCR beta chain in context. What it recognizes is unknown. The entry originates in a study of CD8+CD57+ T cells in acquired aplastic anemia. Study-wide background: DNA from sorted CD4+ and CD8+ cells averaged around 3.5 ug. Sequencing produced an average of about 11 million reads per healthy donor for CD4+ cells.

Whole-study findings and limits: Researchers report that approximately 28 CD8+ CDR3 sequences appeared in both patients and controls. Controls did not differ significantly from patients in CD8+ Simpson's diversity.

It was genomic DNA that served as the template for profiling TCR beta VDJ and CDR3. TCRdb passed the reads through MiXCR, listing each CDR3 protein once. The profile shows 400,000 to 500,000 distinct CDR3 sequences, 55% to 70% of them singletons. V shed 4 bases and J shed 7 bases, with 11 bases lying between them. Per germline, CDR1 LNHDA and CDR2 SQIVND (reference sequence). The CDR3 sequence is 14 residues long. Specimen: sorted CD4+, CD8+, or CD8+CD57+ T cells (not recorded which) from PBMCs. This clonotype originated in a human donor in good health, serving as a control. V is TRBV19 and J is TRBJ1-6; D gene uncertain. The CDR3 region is CASSKGGENSPLHF. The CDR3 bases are TGTGCCAGTAGTAAGGGTGGGGAGAATTCACCCCTCCACTTT.